These 30 T cell receptor beta chains were sequenced from one sample in a study of blood T cell repertoires in COVID-19. Here immunoSEQ multiplex PCR was the method, and the copy in TCRdb shows in-frame clones only, minus some. The sample has roughly 68,000 clones; 70% to 90% are singletons. Sequencing was done on a sample of peripheral blood. These receptors originate from a woman of 80 years or more with acute or convalescent COVID-19.

This clone was counted a single time. V usage is TRBV7-9 and J usage is TRBJ1-1; 11 bases fit TRBD1. The CDR3 sequence is 14 residues long. The junction had 3 bases not matched to a gene; V was cut back by 6 bases and J by 3 bases. The germline V gene encodes CDR1 SEHNR and CDR2 FQNEAQ (reference sequence). The CDR3 DNA follows: TGTGCCAGCAGAGAGGGACAGGGGGACACTGAAGCTTTCTTT. Protein product: CASREGQGDTEAFF.

The genes are TRBV29-1 and TRBJ2-1, with TRBD2 identical over 9 bases. Germline V CDR1 and CDR2: SQVTM, ANQGSEA. Trimming at V came to 4 bases and at J to 4 bases, leaving 5 bases not matched to a gene. This CDR3 spans 14 amino acids. This CDR3 is CSVATSGTYNEQFF. The CDR3 DNA reads TGCAGCGTTGCGACTAGCGGAACTTACAATGAGCAGTTCTTC.

This clone showed up just once. V and J are TRBV6-5 and TRBJ1-1; 9 bases align to TRBD1. The CDR3 extends over 13 amino acids. V lost 6 bases to trimming and J lost 10 bases; unmatched junction nucleotides: 9. From germline, CDR1 is MNHEY and CDR2 SVGAGI. The CDR3 is CASRRTGEVGAFF. The CDR3, as DNA: TGTGCCAGCAGACGGACAGGGGAGGTAGGAGCTTTCTTT.

The chain has TRBV5-6 and TRBJ1-1; weak D call: TRBD1 (5 bases). The germline gives CDR1 SGHDT, CDR2 YYEEEE. The CDR3 length is 15 residues. V lost 0 bases and J lost 5, with 14 bases in between. As DNA, the CDR3 is TGTGCCAGCAGCTTGGTGTCTAGGCGGGGGACTGAAGCTTTCTTT. It specifies CASSLVSRRGTEAFF.

The chain couples TRBV5-5 to TRBJ1-1; D is unresolved. Germline-derived CDR1 and CDR2 are SGHKS and YYEKEE (reference sequence). CDR3 length: 16 amino acids. Trimming shortened V by 0 bases and J by 4 bases, and 16 bases separated the two germline ends. CDR3 in DNA: TGTGCCAGCAGCTTGGCCAGTAACCTACGGGGCACTGAAGCTTTCTTT. It is translated as CASSLASNLRGTEAFF.

The chain combines TRBV6-6 with TRBJ1-5; D not resolved. V was cut by 7 bases and J by 2 bases, with 9 bases left in between. From germline, CDR1 is MNHNY and CDR2 SVGAGI (reference sequence). CDR3 size: 13 residues. CDR3 nucleotide sequence: TGTGCCAGCACCCCCTCCGGCAATCAGCCCCAGCATTTT. Its protein is CASTPSGNQPQHF.

V is TRBV28 and J is TRBJ1-2; tentatively, D is TRBD1 (6 bases). There are 16 residues in the CDR3. The V and J ends lost 4 bases and 4 bases respectively, with 19 bases between them. Looked up from germline, CDR1 is MDHEN and CDR2 is SYDVKM. The CDR3 nucleotides are TGTGCCAGCAGTTCCCCAGGGGAGGGGAGGGGCTATGGCTACACCTTC. Protein sequence: CASSSPGEGRGYGYTF.

CDR3 in amino acids: CASSGGLMTGVGNQPQHF. CDR3 in DNA: TGTGCCAGCAGCGGGGGTCTAATGACAGGTGTGGGCAATCAGCCCCAGCATTTT. This chain connects TRBV11-2 to TRBJ1-5; D may be TRBD1 (6 bases). Trimming cost V 5 bases and J 2 bases, with 22 bases left between them. Germline V gives CDR1 SGHAT, CDR2 FQNNGV. CDR3 size: 18 residues.

The chain recombines TRBV29-1 with TRBJ1-2; possibly TRBD1 for D (6 bases). The V and J ends lost 1 base and 4 bases respectively, with 22 bases between them. Germline V lookup: CDR1 SQVTM, CDR2 ANQGSEA. The CDR3 spans 17 residues. CDR3 sequence reads: CSVEGEIDRTRGYGYTF. Written as DNA, the CDR3 is TGCAGCGTTGAAGGTGAGATCGACAGGACCAGGGGCTATGGCTACACCTTC.

The J gene is TRBJ2-3, the V gene TRBV20-1, with TRBD1 matching over 7 bases. The V segment lost 3 bases and the J segment 0 bases; nucleotides outside the gene matches: 6. Germline V gene lookup returns CDR1 DFQATT and CDR2 SNEGSKA (reference sequence). This CDR3 is built from 15 residues. The CDR3 DNA sequence: TGCAGTGCTAGTTCGGGGACAGCGAGCACAGATACGCAGTATTTT. Translation gives CSASSGTASTDTQYF.

This clone has just one count. The chain combines TRBV6-4 with TRBJ2-1, with 7 bases identical to TRBD2. The germline gives CDR1 MRHNA, CDR2 SNTAGT. The junction had 10 bases not matched to a gene; V was cut back by 0 bases and J by 5 bases. This CDR3 region has 17 residues. The CDR3 sequence: CASSDSFRAGDHNEQFF. As DNA, the CDR3 is TGTGCCAGCAGTGACTCCTTTAGGGCGGGGGACCACAATGAGCAGTTCTTC.

The chain joins TRBV5-8 to TRBJ1-6; D call uncertain. This CDR3 region has 14 residues. The V gene's germline CDR1 is SGHTS and CDR2 YDEGEE. Trimming removed 0 bases from V and 8 bases from J, with 9 bases in between. This CDR3 reads CASSLAGKDSPLHF. The CDR3 DNA reads as TGTGCCAGCAGCTTGGCCGGGAAGGATTCACCCCTCCACTTT.

This clone was counted a single time. The chain couples TRBV5-1 to TRBJ2-6, with unresolved D. Germline V gives CDR1 SGHRS, CDR2 YFSETQ. The length of the CDR3 is 15 residues. V lost 0 bases and J lost 2, with 6 bases in between. CDR3 residues: CASSLGQPGANVLTF. The CDR3 coding sequence is TGCGCCAGCAGCTTGGGACAACCTGGGGCCAACGTCCTGACTTTC.

The J gene is TRBJ2-2, the V gene TRBV19, with TRBD1 as a possible D gene (6 bases). CDR3 size: 16 residues. Trimming cost V 1 base and J 3 bases, with 12 bases left between them. Germline loops: CDR1 LNHDA, CDR2 SQIVND (reference sequence). CDR3 loop: CASSIAQGTYTGELFF. The CDR3 DNA sequence: TGTGCCAGTAGTATAGCGCAGGGGACCTACACCGGGGAGCTGTTTTTT.

V and J are TRBV2 and TRBJ2-2; TRBD1 aligns across 7 bases. The J segment lost 6 bases and the V segment lost 5 bases, leaving 6 bases of the junction unmatched. This CDR3 has 14 residues. From germline, CDR1 is SNHLY and CDR2 FYNNEI. The CDR3 sequence: CASSYRQGPGELFF. CDR3 nucleotide sequence: TGTGCCAGCAGTTATAGACAGGGACCCGGGGAGCTGTTTTTT.

The rearrangement links TRBV4-1 to TRBJ2-1; 10 positions agree with TRBD2. V trimming: 3 bases; J trimming: 3 bases; junction bases outside the gene matches: 5. Germline-derived CDR1 and CDR2 are MGHRA and YSYEKL. The CDR3 consists of 16 residues. The CDR3 sequence: CASSHLAGANYNEQFF. For the CDR3, the DNA is TGCGCCAGCAGCCACCTAGCGGGGGCCAACTACAATGAGCAGTTCTTC.

This rearrangement joins TRBV13 to TRBJ2-7; D might be TRBD2 (6 bases). The ends were cut back, 1 base at V and 0 bases at J, with 13 bases in the middle. CDR3 size: 16 residues. Germline CDR1 reads PRHDT; CDR2 reads FYEKMQ (reference sequence). Here the CDR3 DNA reads TGTGCCAGCAGCTTAGAGAGACGGGGGAGCTCCTACGAGCAGTACTTC. Translated: CASSLERRGSSYEQYF.

This clone was counted a few times. This chain joins TRBV2 and TRBJ2-1; TRBD2 matches at 11 bases. After removal of 6 bases from V and 1 base from J, the junction contained 5 bases not matched to a gene. CDR3 size: 16 residues. Germline V CDR1 and CDR2: SNHLY, FYNNEI. The CDR3, as DNA: TGTGCCAGCAGGAGCCTAGCGGGAGGTTCCTACAATGAGCAGTTCTTC. Translating it yields CASRSLAGGSYNEQFF.

In this sample, this clone turned up once. V usage is TRBV10-3 and J usage is TRBJ1-6; 8 nucleotides agree with TRBD1. Per the germline V gene, CDR1 is ENHRY and CDR2 is SYGVKD. Unmatched junction bases numbered 3, after V lost 0 bases and J lost 8 bases. This CDR3 is built from 15 residues. CDR3 region: CAISESTGGHSPLHF. CDR3 in DNA: TGTGCCATCAGTGAGTCAACAGGGGGACATTCACCCCTCCACTTT.

This chain uses TRBV29-1 with TRBJ1-5; 9 nucleotides line up with TRBD1. There are 12 residues in the CDR3. V trimming: 6 bases; J trimming: 7 bases; junction bases outside the gene matches: 4. Germline V gene lookup returns CDR1 SQVTM and CDR2 ANQGSEA. As DNA, the CDR3 is TGCAGCGTCGTGGACAGGGGACAGCCCCAGCATTTT. Protein: CSVVDRGQPQHF.

The gene calls are TRBV5-1 and TRBJ1-2, with no clear D. Germline CDR1 is SGHRS and CDR2 is YFSETQ. CDR3 length: 11 amino acids. V dropped 2 bases and J dropped 8 bases, with 7 bases sitting between them. The CDR3 here is CASSLDSGYTF. The CDR3 DNA reads TGCGCCAGCAGCTTAGACTCGGGCTACACCTTC.

This clone was counted between two and nine times. The gene calls are TRBV11-2 and TRBJ1-1, with TRBD1 matching 9 bases. V lost 4 bases, J lost 7 bases, and 10 bases stayed unmatched. The CDR3 extends over 15 amino acids. Germline V lookup: CDR1 SGHAT, CDR2 FQNNGV. The CDR3 protein is CASSWDRVRAGEAFF. DNA for the CDR3: TGTGCCAGCAGCTGGGACAGGGTGAGGGCCGGTGAAGCTTTCTTT.

The chain carries TRBV3-1 (or the pseudogene TRBV3-2) and TRBJ2-7; tentatively, D is TRBD2 (6 bases). V lost 2 bases and J 0 bases, leaving 14 bases between the germline ends. The CDR3 runs 16 residues. The germline CDR1 and CDR2 sequences are LGHDT and YNNKEL (reference sequence). The CDR3 bases are TGTGCCAGCAGCCAATTGGTAGCGGCGGGCTCCTACGAGCAGTACTTC. It translates to CASSQLVAAGSYEQYF.

This clone was counted a single time. The chain uses TRBV24-1 and TRBJ2-5; TRBD2 aligns across 9 bases. Germline trimming cut 3 bases from V and 2 bases from J; bases unmatched to any gene: 3. This CDR3 spans 15 amino acids. Germline V gene data show CDR1 as KGHDR and CDR2 as SFDVKD. CDR3 DNA sequence: TGTGCCACCAGTGATACAAGCGGGGGGCAAGAGACCCAGTACTTC. Residues: CATSDTSGGQETQYF.

This rearrangement joins TRBV24-1 to TRBJ1-3, with D possibly being TRBD1 (6 bases). Germline values: CDR1 KGHDR, CDR2 SFDVKD. V gave up 4 bases and J gave up 4 bases, with 13 bases separating them. The CDR3 contains 15 residues. The CDR3 is CATSESQGYGNTIYF. CDR3 coding DNA: TGTGCCACCAGTGAATCACAGGGCTACGGAAACACCATATATTTT.

CDR3 protein: CASSLDRGRRAFF. The CDR3 DNA is TGTGCCAGCAGCTTGGACAGGGGGCGGCGGGCTTTCTTT. The rearrangement joins TRBV5-5 to TRBJ1-1; 9 bases match TRBD1. Germline trimming cut 0 bases from V and 11 bases from J; bases unmatched to any gene: 5. CDR1 and CDR2 from the germline V gene are SGHKS and YYEKEE (reference sequence). There are 13 residues in the CDR3.

The chain links TRBV2 to TRBJ2-6; TRBD1 agrees at 7 bases. Losses at the gene ends were 6 bases for V and 4 bases for J; bases not matched to a gene: 6. The CDR3 consists of 15 residues. The germline V gene encodes CDR1 SNHLY and CDR2 FYNNEI. The CDR3 DNA sequence: TGTGCCAGCAGCGAGACAGGGTCGGGGGCCAACGTCCTGACTTTC. It is translated as CASSETGSGANVLTF.

This chain joins TRBV19 and TRBJ1-1, with no clear D. The CDR3 spans 15 residues. V lost 4 bases and J lost 0, with 12 bases in between. Germline V gene lookup returns CDR1 LNHDA and CDR2 SQIVND (reference sequence). CDR3 region: CASSTLAVMNTEAFF. CDR3 in DNA: TGTGCCAGTAGTACCTTGGCGGTCATGAACACTGAAGCTTTCTTT. The variable domain in full, completed from reference TRBV19 and TRBJ1-1, reads DGGITQSPKYLFRKEGQNVTLSCEQNLNHDAMYWYRQDPGQGLRLIYYSQIVNDFQKGDIAEGYSVSREKKESFPLTVTSAQKNPTAFYLCASSTLAVMNTEAFFGQGTRLTVV.

This chain uses TRBV6-5 with TRBJ2-2; possibly TRBD1 for D (6 bases). This CDR3 spans 14 amino acids. V shed 7 bases and J shed 1 base, with 10 bases lying between them. Germline CDR1 reads MNHEY; CDR2 reads SVGAGI. As DNA, the CDR3 is TGTGCCAGCACCTGGACAGAGAACACCGGGGAGCTGTTTTTT. Its translation is CASTWTENTGELFF.

The rearrangement links TRBV7-8 to TRBJ2-7, with D possibly TRBD1 on 6 matching bases. Germline values: CDR1 SGHVS, CDR2 FQNEAQ. This CDR3 spans 18 amino acids. V lost 2 bases, J lost 5 bases, and 25 bases lay in between. The CDR3 here is CASSLRPTPTGLRNEQYF. The CDR3 DNA follows: TGTGCCAGCAGCTTACGTCCCACTCCTACAGGGTTGAGAAACGAGCAGTACTTC.